This T cell receptor (beta chain) was captured by sequencing in a study of T cells in Graves' hyperthyroidism and ophthalmopathy. The TCR beta CDR3 regions underwent amplification using RNA transcripts as the source. An initial round of RT-PCR targeting the TCR CDR3 relied on the HTBI primer set. Each CDR3 protein is one row after TCRdb ran MiXCR on the multiplex PCR reads. The sample records a few hundred thousand distinct CDR3 sequences, just under 15% being singletons. The PBMCs studied were ones that came from roughly 9.1 ml fresh peripheral blood. Looked up from germline, CDR1 is LGHNA and CDR2 is YNFKEQ. The CDR3 is made up of 12 amino acids. V was clipped by 5 bases and J by 7 bases, with 12 bases between them. This clonotype was detected ten times or more.

Sequenced input: blood. The origin of this receptor is a woman aged 25 to 39 with Graves' hyperthyroidism. This sequence joins TRBV4-2 and TRBJ2-7; D is unclear. CDR3 amino acids: CASSFVGKEQYF. The CDR3 coding sequence is TGTGCCAGCAGCTTTGTAGGGAAGGAGCAGTACTTC.